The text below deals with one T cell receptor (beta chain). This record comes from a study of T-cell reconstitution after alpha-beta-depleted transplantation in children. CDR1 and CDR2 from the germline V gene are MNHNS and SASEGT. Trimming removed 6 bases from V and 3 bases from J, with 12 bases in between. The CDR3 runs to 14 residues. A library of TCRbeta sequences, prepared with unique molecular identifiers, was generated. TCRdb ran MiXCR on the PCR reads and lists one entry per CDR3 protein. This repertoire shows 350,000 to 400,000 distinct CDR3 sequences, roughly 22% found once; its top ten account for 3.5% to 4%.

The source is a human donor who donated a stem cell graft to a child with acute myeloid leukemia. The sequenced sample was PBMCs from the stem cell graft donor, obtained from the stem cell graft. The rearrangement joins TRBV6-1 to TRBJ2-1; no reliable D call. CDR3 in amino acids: CASSRQTFYNEQFF. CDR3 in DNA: TGTGCCAGCAGCCGTCAGACCTTCTACAATGAGCAGTTCTTC.